This TCR beta chain was identified in a study of blood T cell repertoires in COVID-19. Study at large: Samples representing acute and convalescent COVID-19 were sourced from the United States, Italy and Spain. T cells, B-cell-depleted T cells, or PBMCs provided the cDNA or gDNA that served as material.

In the study's own analysis: Researchers report that nucleated cell counts were estimated from reference gene primer amplification. TCRdb keeps only in-frame clones here, not all; method: immunoSEQ multiplex PCR. V, J and clone size are taken as reported in that table, and D and trimming were inferred from the DNA itself. The profile shows 40,000 to 65,000 clones, 70% to 85% of them singletons. This clone came up once. The CDR3 length is 14 residues. J lost 5 bases, V lost 6 bases, and 6 bases had no gene match. Per germline, CDR1 LGHDT and CDR2 YNNKEL (reference sequence). This TCR came from a human donor in a cohort sampled during active COVID-19. Sequenced: peripheral blood. V gene TRBV3-1 (or the pseudogene TRBV3-2) combines with J gene TRBJ2-7; 11 bases are a match to TRBD2. The CDR3 reads CASSRLAGFHEQYF. CDR3 DNA sequence: TGTGCCAGCAGTCGACTAGCGGGGTTCCACGAGCAGTACTTC.